Presented here are 3 T cell receptor beta chains from one specimen sequenced in a study of CD8+ T cells in alopecia areata. Treatment defined: oral pan-JAK inhibitor, 5-10 mg twice daily. Extracted RNA was reverse transcribed, and the resulting cDNA served as sequencing template. The data were produced by immunoSEQ multiplex PCR, yet TCRdb's version contains in-frame clones alone and is incomplete. This sample yields approximately 120,000 clones, of which around 60% are seen a single time; around 5.4% belongs to the top ten. The sequenced sample was CD4+ T cells sorted from blood, obtained at week 4, from a patient treated with tofacitinib. These receptor sequences come from a human donor with alopecia areata.

This clone was counted a single time. The chain couples TRBV19 to TRBJ2-6; possible D gene TRBD1, 5 bases. The V gene's germline CDR1 is LNHDA and CDR2 SQIVND (reference sequence). Trimming shortened V by 4 bases and J by 1 base, and 5 bases separated the two germline ends. The CDR3 is made up of 14 amino acids. CDR3 residues: CASSRQSGANVLTF. CDR3 in DNA: TGTGCCAGTAGTAGACAGTCTGGGGCCAACGTCCTGACTTTC.

This clone was picked up a small number of times. The V and J genes are TRBV20-1 and TRBJ2-7, with TRBD2 as a possible D gene (6 bases). In germline, CDR1 is DFQATT, CDR2 SNEGSKA (reference sequence). The CDR3 extends over 11 amino acids. The V end was cut by 3 bases, the J end by 7 bases, with 10 bases between. DNA of the CDR3: TGCAGTGCTAGGGGGGGTTCGGAGCAGTACTTC. Its protein is CSARGGSEQYF.

Only a few counts were recorded for this clone. The genes are TRBV29-1 and TRBJ2-5; D remains ambiguous. The V end lost 6 bases, the J end lost 3 bases, and 5 bases lay between the germline ends. Germline CDR1 SQVTM, CDR2 ANQGSEA. There are 10 residues in the CDR3. CDR3 nucleotides: TGCAGCGTGAGTGAAGAGACCCAGTACTTC. It yields the protein CSVSEETQYF.